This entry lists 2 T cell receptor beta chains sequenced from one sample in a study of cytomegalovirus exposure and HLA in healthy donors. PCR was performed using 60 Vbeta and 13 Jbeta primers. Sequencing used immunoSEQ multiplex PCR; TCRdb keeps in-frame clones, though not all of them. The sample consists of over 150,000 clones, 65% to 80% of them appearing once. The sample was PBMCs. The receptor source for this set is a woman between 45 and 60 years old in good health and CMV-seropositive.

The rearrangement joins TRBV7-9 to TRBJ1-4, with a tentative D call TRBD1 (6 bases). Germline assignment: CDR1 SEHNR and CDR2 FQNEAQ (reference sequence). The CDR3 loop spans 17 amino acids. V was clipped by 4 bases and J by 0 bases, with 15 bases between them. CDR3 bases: TGTGCCAGCAGCTCGGGACACAACATTGCAACTAATGAAAAACTGTTTTTT. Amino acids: CASSSGHNIATNEKLFF. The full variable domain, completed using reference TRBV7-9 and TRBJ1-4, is DTGVSQNPRHKITKRGQNVTFRCDPISEHNRLYWYRQTLGQGPEFLTYFQNEAQLEKSRLLSDRFSAERPKGSFSTLEIQRTEQGDSAMYLCASSSGHNIATNEKLFFGSGTQLSVL.

CDR3 residues: CASSSMGAEEETQYF. CDR3 in DNA: TGCGCCAGCAGCTCGATGGGGGCAGAGGAAGAGACCCAGTACTTC. The rearrangement joins TRBV5-1 to TRBJ2-5; D might be TRBD1 (6 bases). CDR3 length equals 15 residues. The V end was cut by 3 bases, the J end by 3 bases, with 15 bases between. Germline loops: CDR1 SGHRS, CDR2 YFSETQ.